This is a list of T cell receptor beta chains from one sample in a study of T cell responses to AZD1222 COVID-19 vaccine. The assay was immunoSEQ multiplex PCR, and TCRdb's table has in-frame clones only and misses some. The sample yields 55,000 to 85,000 clones, over 80% seen once. The material was peripheral blood, obtained on day 0 of AZD1222 vaccination. Receptors originate from an adult in good health. CDR3s include the opening cysteine and the closing phenylalanine or tryptophan. Fields, in order: D gene, J gene, V gene, clone size, CDR3 DNA, CDR3 protein. A D gene is named only where the DNA matches it firmly. Clone size is stated in some rows and not others, as once, few, many or a class when expanded.

>TRBD2|TRBJ2-7|TRBV11-2|.
TGTGCCAGCAGCTTGATAGCGGGGCTAACCTACGAGCAGTACTTC
CASSLIAGLTYEQYF
>TRBD1|TRBJ2-2|TRBV15|.
TGTGCCACCAGCTTGGACAGGGTGGGATCCGGGGAGCTGTTTTTT
CATSLDRVGSGELFF
>.|TRBJ2-7|TRBV21-1|.
TGTGCCAGCAGCAAAGAATCTAGCGCCGTTCAGTACTTC
CASSKESSAVQYF
>TRBD1|TRBJ1-6|TRBV28|.
TGTGCCAGCAGTTCGGTGAGGGGGCTCGGGATTTCACCCCTCCACTTT
CASSSVRGLGISPLHF
>.|TRBJ1-2|TRBV20-1|.
TGCAGTGCTAGTGGAGGATCCTATGGCTACACCTTC
CSASGGSYGYTF
>.|TRBJ2-2|TRBV5-1|.
TGCGCCAGCAGTTTGTCTACAGGGAACACCGGGGAGCTGTTTTTT
CASSLSTGNTGELFF
>.|TRBJ2-3|TRBV5-1|.
TGCGCCAGCAGCTTCAGGCCTTCTAGCACAGATACGCAGTATTTT
CASSFRPSSTDTQYF
>TRBD2|TRBJ2-1|TRBV27|.
TGTGCCAGCAGCCCCGGGACTACCGACAATGAGCAGTTCTTC
CASSPGTTDNEQFF
>TRBD1|TRBJ2-2|TRBV12-5|.
TGTGCTAGTGGTTTGACCTTTCAGGGGGCGAACACCGGGGAGCTGTTTTTT
CASGLTFQGANTGELFF
>.|TRBJ2-7|TRBV6-2/TRBV6-3|.
TGTGCCAGCAGTTACCCTATTACAGACGAGCAGTACTTC
CASSYPITDEQYF
>.|TRBJ2-5|TRBV5-1|few
TGCGCCAGCAGCTTGGGGGGGCCGGGACTGGGATCAGAGACCCAGTACTTC
CASSLGGPGLGSETQYF
>.|TRBJ1-1|TRBV5-1|once
TGCGCCAGCAGCTTGGAACGGTTGGGAGGGACTGAAGCTTTCTTT
CASSLERLGGTEAFF